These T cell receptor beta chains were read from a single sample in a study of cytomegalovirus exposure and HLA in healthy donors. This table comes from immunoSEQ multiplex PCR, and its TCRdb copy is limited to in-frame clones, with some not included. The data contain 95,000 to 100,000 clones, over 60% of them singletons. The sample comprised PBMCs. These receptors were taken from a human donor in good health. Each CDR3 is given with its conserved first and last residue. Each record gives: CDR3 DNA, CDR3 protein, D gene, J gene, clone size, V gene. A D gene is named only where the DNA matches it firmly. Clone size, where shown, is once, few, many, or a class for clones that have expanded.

TGCGCCAGCAGCTTAGAGGTATACAATGAGCAGTTCTTC	CASSLEVYNEQFF	-	TRBJ2-1	-	TRBV5-1
TGTGCCAGCAGTTACTCCGGAGAGACCCAGTACTTC	CASSYSGETQYF	-	TRBJ2-5	-	TRBV6-5
TGTGCCAGCAGCTTGGCCCTGACTAGCGGTTACAATGAGCAGTTCTTC	CASSLALTSGYNEQFF	TRBD2	TRBJ2-1	-	TRBV5-4
TGTGCCAGCAGCTTGGCGGACAGGGGAAGTCGGGAGCAGTTCTTC	CASSLADRGSREQFF	TRBD1	TRBJ2-1	once	TRBV5-4
TGTGCCAGCAGCCAAGGTATAGGAGGGAACACTGAAGCTTTCTTT	CASSQGIGGNTEAFF	-	TRBJ1-1	-	TRBV4-2
TGTGCCAGCAGGCCGGAGTATTATAGCAATCAGCCCCAGCATTTT	CASRPEYYSNQPQHF	-	TRBJ1-5	-	TRBV6-5
TGTGCCTGGTCCGGCGGAGGAAGGGAAAAACTGTTTTTT	CAWSGGGREKLFF	-	TRBJ1-4	-	TRBV30
TGTGCCAGCTCAGCATCCCGGGACAGGGACTCCTCGGGAGGCTACACCTTC	CASSASRDRDSSGGYTF	TRBD1	TRBJ1-2	-	TRBV18
TGTGCCTGGAGTGGTGGGCAGGGTGATGGCTACACCTTC	CAWSGGQGDGYTF	-	TRBJ1-2	-	TRBV30
TGTGCCAGCAGCCCAGCCCCCAGGGATGAAGCTTTCTTT	CASSPAPRDEAFF	-	TRBJ1-1	few	TRBV7-9
TGCGCCAGCAGCCAAGGGGAGGGAGGTTCGGGGGGCACTGAAGCTTTCTTT	CASSQGEGGSGGTEAFF	-	TRBJ1-1	few	TRBV4-1
TGCGCCAGCAGCTTGGAAGGCAGGGGGATAGGTGGCACTGAAGCTTTCTTT	CASSLEGRGIGGTEAFF	TRBD1	TRBJ1-1	-	TRBV5-1
TGCGCCAGCAGCCAGGACTGGACAGGGCCTGGAAACACCATATATTTT	CASSQDWTGPGNTIYF	TRBD1	TRBJ1-3	-	TRBV4-1
TGCAGCGTCGGAACAGGACCCGCGAACACCGGGGAGCTGTTTTTT	CSVGTGPANTGELFF	-	TRBJ2-2	-	TRBV29-1
TGCGCCAGCACAGGGGGTAAGAATCAGCCCCAGCATTTT	CASTGGKNQPQHF	TRBD1	TRBJ1-5	-	TRBV10-2
TGCGCCAGCAGCCCCCCGGGACAGGGATCGGGCTATGGCTACACCTTC	CASSPPGQGSGYGYTF	TRBD1	TRBJ1-2	-	TRBV5-1
TGTGCCAGCAGCTTAGGAACAGGGGTCTATGGCTACACCTTC	CASSLGTGVYGYTF	TRBD1	TRBJ1-2	-	TRBV7-2
TGCGCCAGCAGTCTACTAGCGGGAGGAGCCGAGCAGTACTTC	CASSLLAGGAEQYF	TRBD2	TRBJ2-7	-	TRBV10-1
TGTGCCTGGGACAGGGCCGCCGGTGGCTACACCTTC	CAWDRAAGGYTF	TRBD1	TRBJ1-2	-	TRBV30
TGTGCCAGTCATTCCGCAGGCCAAAATACTCATCTATACTCTGGGGCCAACGTCCTGACTTTC	CASHSAGQNTHLYSGANVLTF	-	TRBJ2-6	-	TRBV2
TGTGCCAGCAGCTTAGCGGGGACTAGCGGGGGAAATGAGCAGTTCTTC	CASSLAGTSGGNEQFF	TRBD2	TRBJ2-1	-	TRBV11-3
TGTGCCAGCAGCCGGGGGATGAACACTGAAGCTTTCTTT	CASSRGMNTEAFF	-	TRBJ1-1	-	TRBV6-5
TGCAGCGTTGCATGGGACTCAGGCTTCGGAAACACCATATATTTT	CSVAWDSGFGNTIYF	-	TRBJ1-3	-	TRBV29-1
TGCGCCAGCAGCCAAGATATGGGAGGAGGAGATACGCAGTATTTT	CASSQDMGGGDTQYF	-	TRBJ2-3	-	TRBV4-3
TGTGCCAGTAGTATAGTTTCATCGGGGACTACGGTCAACACCTTC	CASSIVSSGTTVNTF	-	TRBJ1-2	-	TRBV19
TGTGCCAGCAGCTCTTCACAGGGCAGCGGGAGGGCGATCTCCTACGAGCAGTACTTC	CASSSSQGSGRAISYEQYF	TRBD2	TRBJ2-7	once	TRBV5-4
TGTGCCACCGCGGGGGAACTCAATGAGCAGTTCTTC	CATAGELNEQFF	TRBD2	TRBJ2-1	-	TRBV6-5